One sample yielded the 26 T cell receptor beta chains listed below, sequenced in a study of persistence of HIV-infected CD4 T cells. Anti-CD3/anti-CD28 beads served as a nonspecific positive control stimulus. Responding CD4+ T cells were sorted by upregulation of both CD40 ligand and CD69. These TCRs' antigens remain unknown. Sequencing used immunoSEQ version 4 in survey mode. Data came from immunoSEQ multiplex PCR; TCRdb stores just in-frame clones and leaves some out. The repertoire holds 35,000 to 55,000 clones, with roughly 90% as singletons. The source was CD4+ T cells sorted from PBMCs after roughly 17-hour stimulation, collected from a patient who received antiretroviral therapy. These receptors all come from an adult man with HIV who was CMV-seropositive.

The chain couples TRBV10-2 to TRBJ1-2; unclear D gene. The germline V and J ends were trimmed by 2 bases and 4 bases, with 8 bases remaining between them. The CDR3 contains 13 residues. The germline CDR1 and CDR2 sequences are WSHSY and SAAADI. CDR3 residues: CASSETEGYGYTF. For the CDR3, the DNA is TGCGCCAGCAGTGAGACGGAGGGCTATGGCTACACCTTC.

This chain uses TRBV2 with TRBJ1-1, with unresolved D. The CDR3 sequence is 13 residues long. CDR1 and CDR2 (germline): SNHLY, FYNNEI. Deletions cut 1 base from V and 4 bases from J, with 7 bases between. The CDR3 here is CASSEDSTTEAFF. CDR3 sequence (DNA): TGTGCCAGCAGTGAAGACAGTACCACTGAAGCTTTCTTT.

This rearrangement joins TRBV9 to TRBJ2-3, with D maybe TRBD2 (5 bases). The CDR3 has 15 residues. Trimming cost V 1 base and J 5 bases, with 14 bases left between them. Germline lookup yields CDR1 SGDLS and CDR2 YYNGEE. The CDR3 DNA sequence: TGTGCCAGCAGCGTAAGGGCGGGCGCCCAAGATACGCAGTATTTT. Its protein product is CASSVRAGAQDTQYF.

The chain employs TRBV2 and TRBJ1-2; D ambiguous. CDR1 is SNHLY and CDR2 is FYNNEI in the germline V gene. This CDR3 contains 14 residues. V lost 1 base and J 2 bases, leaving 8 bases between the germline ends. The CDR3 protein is CASSEGTVNYGYTF. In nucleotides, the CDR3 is TGTGCCAGCAGTGAAGGGACGGTCAACTATGGCTACACCTTC.

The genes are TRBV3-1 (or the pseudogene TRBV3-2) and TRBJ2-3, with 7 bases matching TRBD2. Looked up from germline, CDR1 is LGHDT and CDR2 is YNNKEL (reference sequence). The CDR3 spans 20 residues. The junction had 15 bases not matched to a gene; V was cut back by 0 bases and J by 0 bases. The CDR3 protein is CASSQDPVLAGKASTDTQYF. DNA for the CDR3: TGTGCCAGCAGCCAAGATCCGGTGTTAGCGGGTAAGGCTAGCACAGATACGCAGTATTTT.

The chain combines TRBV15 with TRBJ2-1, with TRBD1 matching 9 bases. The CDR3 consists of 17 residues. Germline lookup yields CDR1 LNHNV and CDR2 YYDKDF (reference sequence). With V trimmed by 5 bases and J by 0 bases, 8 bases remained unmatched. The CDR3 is CATSSRTGAISYNEQFF. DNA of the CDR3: TGTGCCACCAGCTCCCGGACAGGGGCCATCTCCTACAATGAGCAGTTCTTC.

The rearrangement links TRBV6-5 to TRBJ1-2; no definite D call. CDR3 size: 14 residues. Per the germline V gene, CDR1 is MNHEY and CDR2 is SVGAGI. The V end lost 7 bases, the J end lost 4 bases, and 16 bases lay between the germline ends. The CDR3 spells CASKRPTVAYGYTF. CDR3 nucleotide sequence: TGTGCCAGCAAACGCCCCACAGTAGCCTATGGCTACACCTTC.

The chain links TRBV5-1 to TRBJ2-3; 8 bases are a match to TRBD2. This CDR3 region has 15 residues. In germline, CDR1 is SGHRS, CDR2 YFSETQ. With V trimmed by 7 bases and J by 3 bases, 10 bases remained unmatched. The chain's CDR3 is CASCSTSARTDTQYF. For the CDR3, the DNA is TGCGCCAGCTGCTCGACTAGCGCGAGAACAGATACGCAGTATTTT.

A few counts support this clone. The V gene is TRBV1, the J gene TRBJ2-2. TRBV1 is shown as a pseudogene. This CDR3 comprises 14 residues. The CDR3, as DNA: TGCACCAGCAGCCGGGGACCTTACACCGGGGAGCTGTTTTTT. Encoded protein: CTSSRGPYTGELFF.

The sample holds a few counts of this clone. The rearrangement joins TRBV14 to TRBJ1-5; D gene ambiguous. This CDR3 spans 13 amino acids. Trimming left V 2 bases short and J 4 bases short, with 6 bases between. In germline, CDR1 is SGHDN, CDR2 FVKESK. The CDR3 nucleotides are TGTGCCAGCAGCCAATTCCCAAATCAGCCCCAGCATTTT. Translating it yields CASSQFPNQPQHF.

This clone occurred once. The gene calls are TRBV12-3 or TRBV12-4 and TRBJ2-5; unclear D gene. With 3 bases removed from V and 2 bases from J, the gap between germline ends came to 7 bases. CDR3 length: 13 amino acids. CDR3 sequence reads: CASSFPLQETQYF. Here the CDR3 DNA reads TGTGCCAGCAGTTTCCCCCTACAAGAGACCCAGTACTTC.

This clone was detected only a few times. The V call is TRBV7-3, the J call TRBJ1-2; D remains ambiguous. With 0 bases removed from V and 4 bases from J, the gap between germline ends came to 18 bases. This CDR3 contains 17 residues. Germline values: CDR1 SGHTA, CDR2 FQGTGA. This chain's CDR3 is CASSLTHTREGGYGYTF. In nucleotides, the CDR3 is TGTGCCAGCAGCTTAACCCACACTCGGGAGGGAGGCTATGGCTACACCTTC.

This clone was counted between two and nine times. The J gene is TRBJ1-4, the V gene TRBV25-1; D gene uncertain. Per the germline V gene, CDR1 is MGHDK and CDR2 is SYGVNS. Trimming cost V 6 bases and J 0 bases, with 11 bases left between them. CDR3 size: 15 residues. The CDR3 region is CASSPATATNEKLFF. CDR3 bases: TGTGCCAGCAGCCCCGCGACCGCAACTAATGAAAAACTGTTTTTT.

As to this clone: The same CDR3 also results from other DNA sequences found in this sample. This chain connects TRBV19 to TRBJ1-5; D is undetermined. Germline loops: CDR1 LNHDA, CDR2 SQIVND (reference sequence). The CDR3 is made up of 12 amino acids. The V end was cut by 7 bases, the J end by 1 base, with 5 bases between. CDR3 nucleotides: TGTGCCAGTAAAGACAGCAATCAGCCCCAGCATTTT. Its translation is CASKDSNQPQHF.

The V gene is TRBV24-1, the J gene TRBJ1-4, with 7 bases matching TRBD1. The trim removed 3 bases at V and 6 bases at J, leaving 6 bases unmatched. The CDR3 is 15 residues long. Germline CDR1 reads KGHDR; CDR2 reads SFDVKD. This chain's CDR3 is CATSDPTGKHEKLFF. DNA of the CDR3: TGTGCCACCAGTGATCCGACAGGGAAGCATGAAAAACTGTTTTTT.

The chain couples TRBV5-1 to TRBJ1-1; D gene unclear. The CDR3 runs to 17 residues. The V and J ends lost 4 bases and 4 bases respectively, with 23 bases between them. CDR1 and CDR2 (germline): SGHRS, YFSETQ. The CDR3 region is CASSPQVTPRRGTEAFF. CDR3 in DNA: TGCGCCAGCAGCCCCCAAGTGACTCCCCGCCGTGGCACTGAAGCTTTCTTT.

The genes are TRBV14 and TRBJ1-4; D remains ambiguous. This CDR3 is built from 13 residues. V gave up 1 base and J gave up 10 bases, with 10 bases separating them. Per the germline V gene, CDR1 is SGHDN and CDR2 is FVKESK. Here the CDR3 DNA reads TGTGCCAGCAGCCAAGTTCCGGGAGGAAAACTGTTTTTT. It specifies CASSQVPGGKLFF.

CDR3 protein: CASSQGLAGGPNTDTQYF. In nucleotides, the CDR3 is TGTGCCAGCAGCCAAGGACTAGCGGGGGGGCCCAACACAGATACGCAGTATTTT. V and J are TRBV3-1 (or the pseudogene TRBV3-2) and TRBJ2-3, with 14 bases identical to TRBD2. Trimming at V came to 1 base and at J to 2 bases, leaving 5 bases not matched to a gene. CDR3 length equals 18 residues. Per the germline V gene, CDR1 is LGHDT and CDR2 is YNNKEL (reference sequence).

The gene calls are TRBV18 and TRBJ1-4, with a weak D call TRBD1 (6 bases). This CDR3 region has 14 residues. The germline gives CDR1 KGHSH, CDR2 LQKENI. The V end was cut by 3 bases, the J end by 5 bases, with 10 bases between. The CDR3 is CASSPTGLNEKLFF. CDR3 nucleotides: TGTGCCAGCTCACCGACAGGACTCAATGAAAAACTGTTTTTT.

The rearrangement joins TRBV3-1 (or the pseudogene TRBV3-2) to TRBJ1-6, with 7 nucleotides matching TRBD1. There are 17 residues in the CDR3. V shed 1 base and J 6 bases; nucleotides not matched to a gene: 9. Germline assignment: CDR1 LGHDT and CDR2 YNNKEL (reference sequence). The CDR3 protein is CASSQGGPGQANSPLHF. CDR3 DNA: TGTGCCAGCAGCCAAGGGGGGCCAGGACAGGCTAATTCACCCCTCCACTTT.

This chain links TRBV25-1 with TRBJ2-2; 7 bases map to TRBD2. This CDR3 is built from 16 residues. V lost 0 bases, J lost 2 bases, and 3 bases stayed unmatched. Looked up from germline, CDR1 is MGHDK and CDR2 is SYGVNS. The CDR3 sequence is CASSEYSSGNTGELFF. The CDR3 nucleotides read TGTGCCAGCAGTGAATACTCTAGCGGAAACACCGGGGAGCTGTTTTTT. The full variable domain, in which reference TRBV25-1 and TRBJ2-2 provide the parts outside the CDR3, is EADIYQTPRYLVIGTGKKITLECSQTMGHDKMYWYQQDPGMELHLIHYSYGVNSTEKGDLSSESTVSRIRTEHFPLTLESARPSHTSQYLCASSEYSSGNTGELFFGEGSRLTVL.

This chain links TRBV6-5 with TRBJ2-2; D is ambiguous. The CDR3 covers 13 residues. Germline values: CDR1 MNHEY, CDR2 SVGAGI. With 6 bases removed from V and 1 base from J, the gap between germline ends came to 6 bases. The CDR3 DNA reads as TGTGCCAGCAGCATCAGGAACACCGGGGAGCTGTTTTTT. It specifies CASSIRNTGELFF.

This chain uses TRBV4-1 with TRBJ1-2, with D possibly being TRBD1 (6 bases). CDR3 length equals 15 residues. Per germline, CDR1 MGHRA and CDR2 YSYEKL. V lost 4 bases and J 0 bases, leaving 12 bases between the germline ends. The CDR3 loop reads CASSLTGAPNYGYTF. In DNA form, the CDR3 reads TGCGCCAGCAGCCTCACGGGGGCCCCTAACTATGGCTACACCTTC.

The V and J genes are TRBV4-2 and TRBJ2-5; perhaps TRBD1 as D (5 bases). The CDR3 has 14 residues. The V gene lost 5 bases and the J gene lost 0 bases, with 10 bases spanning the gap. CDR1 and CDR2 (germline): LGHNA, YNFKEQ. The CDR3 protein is CASSFDRHQETQYF. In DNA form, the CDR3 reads TGTGCCAGCAGCTTCGACAGACACCAAGAGACCCAGTACTTC.

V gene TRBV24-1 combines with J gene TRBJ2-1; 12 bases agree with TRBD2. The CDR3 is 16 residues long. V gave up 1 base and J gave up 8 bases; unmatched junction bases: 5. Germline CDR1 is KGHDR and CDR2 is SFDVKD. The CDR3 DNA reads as TGTGCCACCAGTGATTTCGGACTAGCGGGGAAGGATGAGCAGTTCTTC. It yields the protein CATSDFGLAGKDEQFF.

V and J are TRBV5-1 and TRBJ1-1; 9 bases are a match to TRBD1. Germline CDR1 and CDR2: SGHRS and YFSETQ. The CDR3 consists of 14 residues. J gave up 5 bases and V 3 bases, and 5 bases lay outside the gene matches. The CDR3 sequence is CASSSRTGDTEAFF. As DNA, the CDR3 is TGCGCCAGCAGCTCGCGGACAGGGGATACTGAAGCTTTCTTT.